This T cell receptor beta chain was recovered during a study of graft-versus-host responses after intestinal transplantation. Germline trimming cut 5 bases from V and 2 bases from J; bases unmatched to any gene: 7. CDR3 length: 15 residues. The germline gives CDR1 MDHEN, CDR2 SYDVKM. About this clone: Its antigen is currently unknown.

The method was immunoSEQ multiplex PCR; TCRdb's version includes in-frame clones alone and lacks a portion of them. The table has some 92,000 clones, over 85% seen once. Here the sequenced sample was unstimulated CD4+ T cells sorted from spleen or lymph node cells, taken before intestinal transplant. The chain combines TRBV28 with TRBJ1-2; TRBD1 matches at 8 bases. The TCR comes from a human donor who received an intestinal transplant. Here the CDR3 DNA reads TGTGCCAGCAGTCCTGGACAGGGAAGGAACTATGGCTACACCTTC. This codes for CASSPGQGRNYGYTF.